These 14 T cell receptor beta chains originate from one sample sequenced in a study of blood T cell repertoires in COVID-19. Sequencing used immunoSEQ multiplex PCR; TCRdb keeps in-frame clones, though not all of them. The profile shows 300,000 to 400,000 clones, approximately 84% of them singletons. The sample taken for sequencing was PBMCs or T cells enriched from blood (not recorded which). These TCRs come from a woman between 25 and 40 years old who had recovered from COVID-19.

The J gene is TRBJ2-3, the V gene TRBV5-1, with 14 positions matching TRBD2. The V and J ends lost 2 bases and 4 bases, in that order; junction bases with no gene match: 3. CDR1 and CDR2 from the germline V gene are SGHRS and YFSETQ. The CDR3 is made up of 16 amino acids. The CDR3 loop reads CASSFEGLAGADTQYF. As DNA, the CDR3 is TGCGCCAGCAGCTTCGAGGGACTAGCGGGGGCAGATACGCAGTATTTT.

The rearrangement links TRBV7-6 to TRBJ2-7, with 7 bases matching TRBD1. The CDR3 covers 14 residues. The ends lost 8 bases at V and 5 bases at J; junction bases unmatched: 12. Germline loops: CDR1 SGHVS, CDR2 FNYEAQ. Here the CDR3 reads CASATGASGDEQYF. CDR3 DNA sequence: TGTGCCAGCGCCACAGGGGCCTCAGGGGACGAGCAGTACTTC. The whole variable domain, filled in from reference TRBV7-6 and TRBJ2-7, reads GAGVSQSPRYKVTKRGQDVALRCDPISGHVSLYWYRQALGQGPEFLTYFNYEAQQDKSGLPNDRFSAERPEGSISTLTIQRTEQRDSAMYRCASATGASGDEQYFGPGTRLTVT.

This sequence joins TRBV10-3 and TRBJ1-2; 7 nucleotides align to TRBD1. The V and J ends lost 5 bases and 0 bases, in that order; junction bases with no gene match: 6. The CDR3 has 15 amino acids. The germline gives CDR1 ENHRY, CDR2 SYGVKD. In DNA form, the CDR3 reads TGTGCCATCAGTCCCGGGGACAGAACTAACTATGGCTACACCTTC. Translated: CAISPGDRTNYGYTF.

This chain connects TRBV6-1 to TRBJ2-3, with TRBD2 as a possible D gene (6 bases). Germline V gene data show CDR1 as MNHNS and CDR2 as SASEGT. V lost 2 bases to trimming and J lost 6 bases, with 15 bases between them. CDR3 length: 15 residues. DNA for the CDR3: TGTGCCAGCAGTGAACTACTAGTAGGAGGGGATACGCAGTATTTT. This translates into CASSELLVGGDTQYF.

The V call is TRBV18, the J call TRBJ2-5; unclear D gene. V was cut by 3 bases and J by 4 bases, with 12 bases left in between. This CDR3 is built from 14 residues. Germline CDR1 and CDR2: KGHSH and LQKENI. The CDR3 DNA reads TGTGCCAGCTCACCGTTCGACAACACAGAGACCCAGTACTTC. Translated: CASSPFDNTETQYF.

CDR3 coding DNA: TGTGCCAGCAGCGTAGGGCCCCCGACAGGGTCCTACGAGCAGTACTTC. Residues: CASSVGPPTGSYEQYF. This chain joins TRBV9 and TRBJ2-7; TRBD1 agrees at 7 bases. J gave up 1 base and V 0 bases, and 7 bases lay outside the gene matches. In germline, CDR1 is SGDLS, CDR2 YYNGEE. The CDR3 covers 16 residues.

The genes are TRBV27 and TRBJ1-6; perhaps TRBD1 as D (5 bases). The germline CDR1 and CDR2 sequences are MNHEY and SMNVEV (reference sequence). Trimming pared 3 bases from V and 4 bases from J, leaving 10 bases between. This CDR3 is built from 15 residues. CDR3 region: CASSFTGLYNSPLHF. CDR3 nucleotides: TGTGCCAGCAGTTTCACAGGCCTATATAATTCACCCCTCCACTTT.

CDR3 DNA sequence: TGTGCCAGCAGCGCGCCCCCTGACAGGAACACTGAAGCTTTCTTT. Encoded protein: CASSAPPDRNTEAFF. The chain carries TRBV21-1 and TRBJ1-1; the table's D call TRBD1 went unverified against the DNA. TRBV21-1 is reported as a pseudogene. CDR3 length equals 15 residues.

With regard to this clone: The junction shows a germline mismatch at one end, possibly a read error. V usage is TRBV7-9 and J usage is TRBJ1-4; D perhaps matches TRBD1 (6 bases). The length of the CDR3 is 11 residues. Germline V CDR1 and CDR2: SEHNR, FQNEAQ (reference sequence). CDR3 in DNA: TGTGCCAGCAGCTTAGGGGACAAGGCCCTTTTT. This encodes CASSLGDKALF.

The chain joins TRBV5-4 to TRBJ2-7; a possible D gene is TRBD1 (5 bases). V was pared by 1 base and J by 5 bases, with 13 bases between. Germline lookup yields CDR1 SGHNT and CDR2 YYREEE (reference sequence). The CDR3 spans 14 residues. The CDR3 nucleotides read TGTGCCAGCAGCTTGCCAGGGCTGGTCGACGAGCAGTACTTC. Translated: CASSLPGLVDEQYF.

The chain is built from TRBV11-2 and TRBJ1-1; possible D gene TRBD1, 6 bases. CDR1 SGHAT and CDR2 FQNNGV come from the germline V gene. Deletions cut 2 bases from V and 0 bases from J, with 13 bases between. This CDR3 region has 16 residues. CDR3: CASSLLAGALNTEAFF. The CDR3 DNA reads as TGTGCCAGCAGCTTACTGGCGGGGGCTCTGAACACTGAAGCTTTCTTT.

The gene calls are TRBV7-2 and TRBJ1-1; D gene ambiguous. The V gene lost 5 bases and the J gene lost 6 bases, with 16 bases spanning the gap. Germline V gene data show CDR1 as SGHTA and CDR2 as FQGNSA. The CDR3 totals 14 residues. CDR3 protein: CASSSRSVISEAFF. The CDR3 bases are TGTGCCAGCAGCAGCCGGTCGGTGATTTCTGAAGCTTTCTTT.

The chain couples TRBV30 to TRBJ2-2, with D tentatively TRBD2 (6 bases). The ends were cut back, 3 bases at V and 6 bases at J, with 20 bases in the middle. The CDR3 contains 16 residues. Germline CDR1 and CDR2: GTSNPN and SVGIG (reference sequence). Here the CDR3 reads CAWSHRGTSVAGELFF. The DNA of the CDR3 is TGTGCCTGGAGCCACCGGGGGACCAGCGTCGCCGGGGAGCTGTTTTTT.

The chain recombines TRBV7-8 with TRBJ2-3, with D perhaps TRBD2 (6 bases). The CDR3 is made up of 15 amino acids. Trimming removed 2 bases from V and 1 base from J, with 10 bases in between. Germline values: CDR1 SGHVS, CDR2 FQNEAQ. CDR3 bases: TGTGCCAGCAGCTTACGGCGGGGCCGCACAGATACGCAGTATTTT. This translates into CASSLRRGRTDTQYF.